This is a list of T cell receptor beta chains from one sample in a study of technical replicates of blood from a few donors. TCRdb's table, derived via immunoSEQ multiplex PCR, lists solely in-frame clones and lacks some. This repertoire shows some 62,000 clones, around 87% found once; its top ten account for under 6.5%. Sequenced sample: PBMCs. The origin of the receptors is a human donor in good health. Some clones in this sample may be carry-over from other donors' samples. CDR3s include the opening cysteine and the closing phenylalanine or tryptophan. A D gene is named only where the DNA matches it firmly. The size field is filled for only some rows; it gives once, few, many or a size class.

TRBV10-3	TRBJ1-3	.	once	CAISDRGSGNTIYF	TGTGCCATCAGTGATCGCGGGTCTGGAAACACCATATATTTT
TRBV27	TRBJ1-2	TRBD1	.	CASNSGGSFYGYTF	TGTGCCAGCAATTCAGGGGGTTCGTTCTATGGCTACACCTTC
TRBV14	TRBJ2-1	.	.	CASSQSRVGRGNEQFF	TGTGCCAGCAGCCAATCGCGGGTCGGAAGGGGGAATGAGCAGTTCTTC
TRBV19	TRBJ1-1	.	.	CASRAGNTEAFF	TGTGCCAGTAGGGCAGGGAACACTGAAGCTTTCTTT
TRBV9	TRBJ2-2	.	.	CASSVEGLSAGELFF	TGTGCCAGCAGCGTGGAGGGACTTTCGGCCGGGGAGCTGTTTTTT
TRBV19	TRBJ1-1	.	few	CASSIRVNTEAFF	TGTGCCAGTAGTATTCGAGTGAACACTGAAGCTTTCTTT
TRBV7-6	TRBJ2-3	TRBD2	.	CASSLNSGGAITDTQYF	TGTGCCAGCAGCTTAAATAGCGGGGGCGCTATCACAGATACGCAGTATTTT
TRBV18	TRBJ1-2	.	.	CASSPDSGNYGYTF	TGTGCCAGCTCACCAGACAGCGGGAACTATGGCTACACCTTC
TRBV5-1	TRBJ2-3	.	.	CASSLERAGSTDTQYF	TGCGCCAGCAGCTTGGAAAGGGCGGGGAGCACAGATACGCAGTATTTT
TRBV27	TRBJ1-4	.	.	CASSWGGPREKLFF	TGTGCCAGCAGTTGGGGGGGGCCGCGGGAAAAACTGTTTTTT
TRBV19	TRBJ2-6	TRBD1	.	CATQAVDRGFSGANVLTF	TGTGCCACCCAGGCGGTGGACAGGGGGTTCTCTGGGGCCAACGTCCTGACTTTC
TRBV7-2	TRBJ1-5	.	.	CASSLQGRTNQPQHF	TGTGCCAGCAGCTTACAAGGGAGGACCAATCAGCCCCAGCATTTT
TRBV5-1	TRBJ2-7	TRBD2	.	CASSLSSGGAHEQYF	TGCGCCAGCAGCCTGTCTAGCGGGGGGGCCCACGAGCAGTACTTC
TRBV10-3	TRBJ1-1	TRBD1	.	CAISAFGQDEAFF	TGTGCCATCAGTGCCTTTGGACAGGATGAAGCTTTCTTT
TRBV9	TRBJ1-2	.	once	CASSGVTVGGYTF	TGTGCCAGCAGCGGAGTGACAGTGGGAGGCTACACCTTC
TRBV5-1	TRBJ2-5	TRBD2	once	CASSLRLALEETQYF	TGCGCCAGCAGCTTGCGACTAGCCCTGGAGGAGACCCAGTACTTC
TRBV19	TRBJ2-5	.	.	CASSIEGGLRETQYF	TGTGCCAGTAGTATTGAGGGGGGGCTAAGAGAGACCCAGTACTTC
TRBV28	TRBJ2-7	.	.	CASSGDSYSYEQYF	TGTGCCAGCAGTGGGGACTCCTACTCCTACGAGCAGTACTTC
TRBV7-2	TRBJ2-7	TRBD2	.	CASSLAGGSAYEQYF	TGTGCCAGCAGCTTAGCTGGCGGGAGTGCCTACGAGCAGTACTTC
TRBV2	TRBJ1-5	TRBD1	.	CASSEARTGRQPQHF	TGTGCCAGCAGTGAAGCCCGGACAGGGAGGCAGCCCCAGCATTTT
TRBV4-3	TRBJ1-2	.	.	CASSNHGGGGYGYTF	TGCGCCAGCAGCAACCATGGAGGGGGGGGCTATGGCTACACCTTC
TRBV5-7	TRBJ2-3	.	.	CASSLAGVAHNTDTQYF	TGTGCCAGCAGCTTGGCCGGAGTGGCCCATAACACAGATACGCAGTATTTT
TRBV6-5	TRBJ2-7	TRBD2	.	CASSPQTSGINEQYF	TGTGCCAGCAGTCCCCAGACTAGCGGGATAAATGAGCAGTACTTC
TRBV30	TRBJ1-1	.	.	CAWNKTVEAFF	TGTGCCTGGAATAAAACAGTAGAAGCTTTCTTT
TRBV9	TRBJ2-2	.	.	CASSLTGTSNTGELFF	TGTGCCAGCAGCCTGACCGGGACATCGAACACCGGGGAGCTGTTTTTT
TRBV30	TRBJ1-2	TRBD1	.	CAWRQGDYGYTF	TGTGCCTGGAGACAGGGGGACTATGGCTACACCTTC
TRBV30	TRBJ1-6	.	.	CAWTPAGWNSPLHF	TGTGCCTGGACCCCGGCAGGGTGGAATTCACCCCTCCACTTT
TRBV18	TRBJ1-4	.	.	CASSSGGREKLFF	TGTGCCAGCTCAAGTGGGGGCCGTGAAAAACTGTTTTTT
TRBV27	TRBJ1-2	.	.	CASSSGAAGYTF	TGTGCCAGCAGTTCAGGGGCTGCTGGCTACACCTTC
TRBV30	TRBJ1-6	TRBD1	once	CAWSVLGTDNSPLHF	TGTGCCTGGAGTGTACTCGGGACAGATAATTCACCCCTCCACTTT
TRBV9	TRBJ2-7	.	.	CASSVELQTYEQYF	TGTGCCAGCAGCGTTGAACTACAAACCTACGAGCAGTACTTC
TRBV27	TRBJ2-7	.	.	CASTNHGGREQYF	TGTGCCAGCACCAACCATGGGGGGAGGGAGCAGTACTTC
TRBV27	TRBJ2-3	.	.	CASSTGSDTQYF	TGTGCCAGCAGCACGGGTTCAGATACGCAGTATTTT
TRBV7-2	TRBJ2-2	.	.	CASSSTGFGELFF	TGTGCCAGCAGCTCAACAGGGTTTGGGGAGCTGTTTTTT
TRBV6-5	TRBJ2-7	TRBD2	.	CASRGGRAYEQYF	TGTGCCAGCAGGGGCGGGAGGGCCTACGAGCAGTACTTC
TRBV13	TRBJ1-1	.	once	CASSLGKKPEAFF	TGTGCCAGCAGCTTAGGTAAGAAGCCTGAAGCTTTCTTT
TRBV11-2	TRBJ2-5	.	.	CASSKAGETQYF	TGTGCCAGCAGCAAGGCAGGGGAGACCCAGTACTTC
TRBV7-9	TRBJ1-1	.	.	CASSPNRAGKAEAFF	TGTGCCAGCAGCCCAAACCGAGCAGGAAAGGCTGAAGCTTTCTTT
TRBV7-3	TRBJ2-7	TRBD1	.	CASSRQGNGYEQYF	TGTGCCAGCAGCCGACAGGGGAACGGCTACGAGCAGTACTTC
TRBV30	TRBJ2-3	TRBD1	.	CAWKKGARDTQYF	TGTGCCTGGAAGAAGGGGGCGAGGGATACGCAGTATTTT
TRBV6-8	TRBJ2-7	TRBD2	.	CARRTSGGTRYEQYF	TGTGCCAGGAGGACTAGCGGGGGGACACGCTACGAGCAGTACTTC
TRBV5-3	TRBJ2-5	TRBD2	.	CARSTGLAGGQETQYF	TGTGCCAGAAGCACCGGACTAGCGGGGGGTCAAGAGACCCAGTACTTC
TRBV2	TRBJ2-3	.	.	CASSEGGAHTDTQYF	TGTGCCAGCAGTGAGGGCGGGGCTCACACAGATACGCAGTATTTT
TRBV7-6	TRBJ2-5	.	.	CASSYRRETQYF	TGTGCCAGCAGCTACCGCAGGGAGACCCAGTACTTC
TRBV7-2	TRBJ2-6	.	.	CASSLVGRAGANVLTF	TGTGCCAGCAGCTTAGTTGGCAGGGCCGGGGCCAACGTCCTGACTTTC
TRBV10-3	TRBJ1-2	TRBD1	.	CAISEGTAGGYTF	TGTGCCATCAGTGAGGGGACAGCTGGCGGCTACACCTTC
TRBV21-1	TRBJ2-2	.	few	CASSSEIGTGGTGELFF	TGTGCCAGCAGCTCCGAGATAGGGACAGGTGGGACCGGGGAGCTGTTTTTT
TRBV2	TRBJ2-5	.	.	CASNGGPRETQYF	TGTGCCAGCAACGGCGGGCCACGAGAGACCCAGTACTTC
TRBV6-5	TRBJ2-3	.	.	CASSYADTQYF	TGTGCCAGCAGTTACGCGGATACGCAGTATTTT
TRBV2	TRBJ2-5	.	.	CASSPMTPQETQYF	TGTGCCAGCAGTCCTATGACTCCCCAAGAGACCCAGTACTTC
TRBV9	TRBJ2-3	.	.	CASSVVGRSTDTQYF	TGTGCCAGCAGCGTAGTAGGGAGGAGCACAGATACGCAGTATTTT
TRBV15	TRBJ2-3	.	.	CATSTYKDTQYF	TGTGCCACCAGCACGTACAAGGATACGCAGTATTTT
TRBV18	TRBJ2-3	.	.	CASSPGGLTNTQYF	TGTGCCAGCTCACCAGGCGGGCTCACAAATACGCAGTATTTT
TRBV7-2	TRBJ2-7	TRBD1	.	CASSPRTGRSYEQYF	TGTGCCAGCAGCCCTCGGACAGGGCGGTCCTACGAGCAGTACTTC
TRBV7-9	TRBJ2-3	.	.	CASSSGYTDTQYF	TGTGCCAGCAGCAGCGGGTACACAGATACGCAGTATTTT
TRBV4-2	TRBJ2-2	.	.	CASSQGLLDSGELFF	TGTGCCAGCAGCCAAGGCCTTTTGGACTCCGGGGAGCTGTTTTTT
TRBV2	TRBJ1-1	TRBD1	.	CASSEAPRGLNTEAFF	TGTGCCAGCAGTGAAGCTCCCAGGGGGCTCAACACTGAAGCTTTCTTT
TRBV19	TRBJ1-1	.	.	CASSIGGAEAFF	TGTGCCAGTAGTATAGGGGGAGCTGAAGCTTTCTTT